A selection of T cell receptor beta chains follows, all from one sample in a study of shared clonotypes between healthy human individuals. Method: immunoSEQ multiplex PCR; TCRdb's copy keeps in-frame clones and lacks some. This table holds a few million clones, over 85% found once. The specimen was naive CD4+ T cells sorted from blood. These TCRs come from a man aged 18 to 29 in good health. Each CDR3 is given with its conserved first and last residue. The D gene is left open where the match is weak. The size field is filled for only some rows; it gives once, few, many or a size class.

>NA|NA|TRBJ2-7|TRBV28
CASRGTGLFYEQYF
TGTGCCAGCAGGGGCACCGGCCTGTTCTACGAGCAGTACTTC
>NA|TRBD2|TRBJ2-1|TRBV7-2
CASSLGTSGNNEQFF
TGTGCCAGCAGCTTGGGGACTAGCGGGAACAATGAGCAGTTCTTC
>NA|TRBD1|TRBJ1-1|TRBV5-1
CASSLPPGQGNTEAFF
TGCGCCAGCAGCTTACCCCCGGGACAGGGAAACACTGAAGCTTTCTTT
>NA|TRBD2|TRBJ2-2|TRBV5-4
CASSTYGLAGITGELFF
TGTGCCAGCAGCACCTATGGACTAGCGGGAATCACCGGGGAGCTGTTTTTT
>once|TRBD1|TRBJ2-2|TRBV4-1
CASSRTGTGGVGTGELFF
TGCGCCAGCAGCCGGACCGGGACAGGGGGAGTAGGCACCGGGGAGCTGTTTTTT
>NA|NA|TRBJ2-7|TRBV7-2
CASSLVEGAHYEQYF
TGTGCCAGCAGCTTAGTGGAGGGGGCCCACTACGAGCAGTACTTC
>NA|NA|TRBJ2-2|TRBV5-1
CASSAEGYGELFF
TGCGCCAGCAGCGCGGAGGGGTACGGGGAGCTGTTTTTT
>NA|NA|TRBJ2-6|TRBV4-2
CASSPQGGEGYSGANVLTF
TGTGCCAGCAGCCCCCAGGGCGGGGAAGGGTACTCTGGGGCCAACGTCCTGACTTTC
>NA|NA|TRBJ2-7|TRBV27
CASSLGHPGGAYEQYF
TGTGCCAGCAGCCTCGGGCATCCGGGGGGCGCGTACGAGCAGTACTTC
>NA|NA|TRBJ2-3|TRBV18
CASSLTGTTDTQYF
TGTGCCAGCTCACTCACCGGGACCACAGATACGCAGTATTTT
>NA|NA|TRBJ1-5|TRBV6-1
CASSEKRQPAQPQHF
TGTGCCAGCAGTGAAAAGAGACAGCCGGCTCAGCCCCAGCATTTT
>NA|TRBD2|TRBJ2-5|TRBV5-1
CASSNGVLAGETQYF
TGCGCCAGCAGCAATGGAGTACTAGCGGGAGAGACCCAGTACTTC
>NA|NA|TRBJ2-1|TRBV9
CASSTTLGLYNEQFF
TGTGCCAGCAGCACCACCCTGGGACTTTACAATGAGCAGTTCTTC
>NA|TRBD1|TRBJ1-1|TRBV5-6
CASSRRTGAKGEAFF
TGTGCCAGCAGCAGACGGACAGGGGCGAAGGGAGAAGCTTTCTTT
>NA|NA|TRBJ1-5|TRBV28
CASTPAGANQPQHF
TGTGCCAGCACCCCCGCCGGGGCGAATCAGCCCCAGCATTTT
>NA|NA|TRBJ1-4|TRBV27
CASSLSGATNEKLFF
TGTGCCAGCAGTTTATCAGGGGCGACTAATGAAAAACTGTTTTTT
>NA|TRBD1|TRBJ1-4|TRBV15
CATSRDGRGRNEKLFF
TGTGCCACCAGCAGAGATGGGAGGGGGCGGAATGAAAAACTGTTTTTT
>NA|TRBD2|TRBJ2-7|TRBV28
CASSLRPGTSGGAGEQYF
TGTGCCAGCAGTTTACGTCCCGGGACTAGCGGGGGGGCCGGCGAGCAGTACTTC
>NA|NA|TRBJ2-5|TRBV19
CASSIQGIETQYF
TGTGCCAGTAGTATCCAGGGGATAGAGACCCAGTACTTC
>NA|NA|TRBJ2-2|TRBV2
CASSAEHTGELFF
TGTGCCAGCTCTGCGGAACACACCGGGGAGCTGTTTTTT
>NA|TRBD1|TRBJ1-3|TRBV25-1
CASRDDRVGNTIYF
TGTGCCAGCAGAGATGACAGGGTTGGAAACACCATATATTTT
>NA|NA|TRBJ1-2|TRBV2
CASSGEGNGYTF
TGTGCCAGCAGTGGGGAGGGGAATGGCTACACCTTC
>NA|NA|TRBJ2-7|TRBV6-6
CASSYTAGAGYEQYF
TGTGCCAGCAGTTACACCGCCGGGGCGGGCTACGAGCAGTACTTC
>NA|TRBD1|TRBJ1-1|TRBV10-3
CAISRTGTLDEAFF
TGTGCCATCAGTCGGACAGGGACCCTTGATGAAGCTTTCTTT
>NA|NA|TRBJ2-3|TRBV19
CASSVLWGDTQYF
TGTGCCAGTAGTGTATTGTGGGGAGATACGCAGTATTTT
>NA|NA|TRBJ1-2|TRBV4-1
CASSQDVVANYGYTF
TGCGCCAGCAGCCAAGATGTAGTCGCTAACTATGGCTACACCTTC
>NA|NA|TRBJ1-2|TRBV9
CASSPQTGSAYGYTF
TGTGCCAGCAGCCCACAGACAGGTAGCGCGTATGGCTACACCTTC
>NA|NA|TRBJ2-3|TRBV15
CATSRGSGTPTHTDTQYF
TGTGCCACCAGCAGAGGATCAGGGACTCCCACCCACACAGATACGCAGTATTTT
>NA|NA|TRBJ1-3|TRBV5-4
CASSLAGTSGNTIYF
TGTGCCAGCAGCTTGGCCGGGACCTCTGGAAACACCATATATTTT
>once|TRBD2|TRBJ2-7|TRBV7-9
CASSFSGGAREQYF
TGTGCCAGCAGCTTTAGCGGGGGGGCGCGGGAGCAGTACTTC
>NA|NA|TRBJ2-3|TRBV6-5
CASSYPTTDTQYF
TGTGCCAGCAGTTACCCAACGACAGATACGCAGTATTTT
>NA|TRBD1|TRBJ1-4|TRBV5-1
CASSLLGQFNEKLFF
TGCGCCAGCAGCCTATTGGGACAGTTTAACGAAAAACTGTTTTTT
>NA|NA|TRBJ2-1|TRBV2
CASTRVERPSSYNEQFF
TGTGCCAGCACCCGGGTGGAGCGGCCGAGCTCCTACAATGAGCAGTTCTTC
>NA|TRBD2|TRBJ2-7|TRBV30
CAWSGAKLAGSYEQYF
TGTGCCTGGAGTGGCGCTAAGCTAGCGGGCTCCTACGAGCAGTACTTC
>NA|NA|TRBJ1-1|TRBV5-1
CASSSGPGNTEAFF
TGCGCCAGCAGCTCGGGTCCAGGGAACACTGAAGCTTTCTTT
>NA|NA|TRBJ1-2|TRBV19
CASSSGGDYGYTF
TGTGCCAGTAGTTCCGGGGGGGACTATGGCTACACCTTC
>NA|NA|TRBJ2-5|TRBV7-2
CASSLTHQETQYF
TGTGCCAGCAGCTTAACCCACCAAGAGACCCAGTACTTC
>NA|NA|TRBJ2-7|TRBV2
CASSPTNYEQYF
TGTGCCAGCAGTCCGACTAACTACGAGCAGTACTTC
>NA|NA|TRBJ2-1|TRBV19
CASSGPVGNEQFF
TGTGCCAGCTCGGGACCCGTGGGTAATGAGCAGTTCTTC
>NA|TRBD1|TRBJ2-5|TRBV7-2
CASSLIVTGTGVRETQYF
TGTGCCAGCAGCTTAATAGTTACCGGGACAGGGGTTCGAGAGACCCAGTACTTC
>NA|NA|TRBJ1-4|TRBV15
CATSRDRAGFWEKLFF
TGTGCCACCAGCAGAGACCGGGCGGGGTTTTGGGAAAAACTGTTTTTT
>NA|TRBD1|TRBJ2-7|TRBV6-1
CASTQSTGAPYEQYF
TGTGCCAGCACCCAATCAACAGGGGCTCCCTACGAGCAGTACTTC
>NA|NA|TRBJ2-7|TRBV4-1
CASSRGDEQYF
TGCGCCAGCAGCAGGGGCGACGAGCAGTACTTC
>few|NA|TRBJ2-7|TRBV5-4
CASSRDTYEQYF
TGTGCCAGCAGCCGGGACACCTACGAGCAGTACTTC
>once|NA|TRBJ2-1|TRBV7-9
CASSPRGYYNEQFF
TGTGCCAGCAGCCCTCGGGGTTACTACAATGAGCAGTTCTTC
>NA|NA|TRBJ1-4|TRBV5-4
CASSEGVTNEKLFF
TGTGCCAGCAGTGAGGGGGTTACTAATGAAAAACTGTTTTTT
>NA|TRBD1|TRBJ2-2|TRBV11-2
CASSSTGFAGELFF
TGTGCCAGCAGCTCGACAGGGTTCGCCGGGGAGCTGTTTTTT
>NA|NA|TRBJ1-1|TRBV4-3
CASSQYPPRVGTEAFF
TGCGCCAGCAGCCAATACCCGCCAAGGGTCGGCACTGAAGCTTTCTTT